This TCR beta chain appears in the sequencing data of a study of a mutant IDH1 vaccine in newly diagnosed glioma. Study overall: Either 4-6 weeks after radiotherapy alone or alongside temozolomide, vaccination was begun. Beforehand, treatment had been radiotherapy, temozolomide, or both; the majority received both. Treated patients were about 60% male, approximately 38% female, mean age 40.4 years.

With respect to this clone: As yet, its antigen is unknown.

The germline CDR1 and CDR2 sequences are SNHLY and FYNNEI. Between the trimmed V and J ends, which lost 8 bases and 8 bases, there was a span of 16 bases. The CDR3 sequence is 13 residues long. TCRdb's table, derived via immunoSEQ multiplex PCR, lists solely in-frame clones and lacks some. The sample holds about 54,000 clones, about four fifths seen once. Regarding time point: week 23, last vaccination. The study gave 300 ug of mutant IDH1 20-mer peptide per vaccine dose, with topical imiquimod. New astrocytomas of WHO grade 3 or 4 that were IDH1-mutant and ATRX-lost were found in the donors. The sequence was obtained from a man aged 35-49 years with glioma. The chain is built from TRBV2 and TRBJ2-4; possibly TRBD2 for D (6 bases). The starting material was PBMCs, obtained from a glioma patient whose treatment included an IDH1 peptide vaccine. The chain's CDR3 is CASLEGWRDIQYF. The CDR3 DNA is TGTGCCAGCCTGGAGGGGTGGAGAGACATTCAGTACTTC.